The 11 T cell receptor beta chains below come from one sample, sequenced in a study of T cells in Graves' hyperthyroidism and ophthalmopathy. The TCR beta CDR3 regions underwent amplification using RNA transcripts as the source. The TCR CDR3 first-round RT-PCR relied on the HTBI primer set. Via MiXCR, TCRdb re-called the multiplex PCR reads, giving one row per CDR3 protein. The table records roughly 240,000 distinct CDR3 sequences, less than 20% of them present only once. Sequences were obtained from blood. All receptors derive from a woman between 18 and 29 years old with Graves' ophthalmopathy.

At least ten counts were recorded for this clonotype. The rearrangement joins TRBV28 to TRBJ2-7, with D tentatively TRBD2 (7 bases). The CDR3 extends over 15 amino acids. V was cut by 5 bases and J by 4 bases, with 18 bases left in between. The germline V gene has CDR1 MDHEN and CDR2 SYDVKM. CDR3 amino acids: CASSGGGQALYEQYF. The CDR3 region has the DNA TGTGCCAGCAGTGGGGGGGGGCAAGCTCTGTACGAGCAGTACTTC.

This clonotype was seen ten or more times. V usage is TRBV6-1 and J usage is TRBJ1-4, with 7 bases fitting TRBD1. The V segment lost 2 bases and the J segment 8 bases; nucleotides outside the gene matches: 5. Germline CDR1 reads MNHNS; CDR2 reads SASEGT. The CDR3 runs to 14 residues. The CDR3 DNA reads TGTGCCAGCAGTGAAAGAGGGGGCGAGGAAAAACTGTTTTTT. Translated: CASSERGGEEKLFF.

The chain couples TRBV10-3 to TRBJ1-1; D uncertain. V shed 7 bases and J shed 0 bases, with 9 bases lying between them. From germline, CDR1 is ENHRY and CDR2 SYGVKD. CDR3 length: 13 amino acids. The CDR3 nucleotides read TGTGCCATCATTGGGGAAATGAACACTGAAGCTTTCTTT. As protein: CAIIGEMNTEAFF.

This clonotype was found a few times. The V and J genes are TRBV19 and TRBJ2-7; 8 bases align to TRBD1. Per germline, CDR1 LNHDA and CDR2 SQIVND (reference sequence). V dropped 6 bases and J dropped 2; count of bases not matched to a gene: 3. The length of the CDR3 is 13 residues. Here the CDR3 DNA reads TGTGCCAGTAGGGACAGGGTGACCTACGAGCAGTACTTC. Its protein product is CASRDRVTYEQYF.

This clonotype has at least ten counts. The CDR3: CASSLAGGRATDTQYF. CDR3 coding DNA: TGCGCCAGCAGCCTGGCTGGCGGGAGGGCCACAGATACGCAGTATTTT. This chain uses TRBV5-1 with TRBJ2-3; 9 bases are a match to TRBD2. V was clipped by 4 bases and J by 2 bases; unmatched bases: 8. CDR1 is SGHRS, CDR2 YFSETQ, per germline. The CDR3 totals 16 residues. The whole variable domain, remainder taken from reference TRBV5-1 and TRBJ2-3, is KAGVTQTPRYLIKTRGQQVTLSCSPISGHRSVSWYQQTPGQGLQFLFEYFSETQRNKGNFPGRFSGRQFSNSRSEMNVSTLELGDSALYLCASSLAGGRATDTQYFGPGTRLTVL.

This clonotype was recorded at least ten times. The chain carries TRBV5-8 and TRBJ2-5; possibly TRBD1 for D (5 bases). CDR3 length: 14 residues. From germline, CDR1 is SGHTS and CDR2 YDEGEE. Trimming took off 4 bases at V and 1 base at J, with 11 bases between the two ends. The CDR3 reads CASSQQGSQETQYF. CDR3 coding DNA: TGTGCCAGCAGCCAGCAGGGATCCCAAGAGACCCAGTACTTC.

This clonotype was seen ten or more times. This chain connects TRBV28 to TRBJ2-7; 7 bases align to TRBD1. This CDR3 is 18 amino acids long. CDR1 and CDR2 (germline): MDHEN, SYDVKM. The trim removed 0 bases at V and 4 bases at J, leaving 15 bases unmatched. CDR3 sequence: CASSLWAPLDRLNYEQYF. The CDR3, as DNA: TGTGCCAGCAGTTTATGGGCCCCTTTGGACAGGCTGAATTACGAGCAGTACTTC.

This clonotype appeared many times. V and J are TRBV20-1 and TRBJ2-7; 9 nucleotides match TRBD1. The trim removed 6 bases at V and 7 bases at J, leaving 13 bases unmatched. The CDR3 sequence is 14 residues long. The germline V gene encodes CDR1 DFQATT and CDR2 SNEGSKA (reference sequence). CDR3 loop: CSATGGNFLLEQYF. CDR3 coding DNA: TGCAGTGCCACAGGGGGCAATTTTTTGTTAGAGCAGTACTTC.

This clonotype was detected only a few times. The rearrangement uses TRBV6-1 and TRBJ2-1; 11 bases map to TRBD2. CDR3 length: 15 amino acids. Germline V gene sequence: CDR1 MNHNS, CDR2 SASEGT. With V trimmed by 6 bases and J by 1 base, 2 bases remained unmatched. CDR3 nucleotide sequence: TGTGCCAGCAGAACTAGCGGGGGATCCTACAATGAGCAGTTCTTC. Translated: CASRTSGGSYNEQFF.

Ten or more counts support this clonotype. CDR3 DNA: TGTGCCAGCAGTTACTCCTTGGGGGAAAGGGAAGCTTTCTTT. This translates into CASSYSLGEREAFF. The rearrangement links TRBV6-6 to TRBJ1-1; D perhaps matches TRBD1 (5 bases). The CDR3 spans 14 residues. V was cut by 0 bases and J by 8 bases, with 13 bases left in between. Germline values: CDR1 MNHNY, CDR2 SVGAGI (reference sequence).

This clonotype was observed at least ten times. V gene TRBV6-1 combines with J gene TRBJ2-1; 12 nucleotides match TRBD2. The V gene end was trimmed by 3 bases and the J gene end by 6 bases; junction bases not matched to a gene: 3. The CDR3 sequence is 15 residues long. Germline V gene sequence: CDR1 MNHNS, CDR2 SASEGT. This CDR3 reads CASSDLAGGRNEQFF. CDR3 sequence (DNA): TGTGCCAGCAGTGATCTAGCGGGGGGGCGCAATGAGCAGTTCTTC.